This T cell receptor beta chain was sequenced during a study of blood T cell repertoires in COVID-19. Here immunoSEQ multiplex PCR was the method, and the copy in TCRdb shows in-frame clones only, minus some. This sample has some 320,000 clones; 90% occur once, and the top ten carry around 2.6%. The germline V and J ends were trimmed by 4 bases and 5 bases, with 11 bases remaining between them. The CDR3 is 13 residues long. The germline V gene encodes CDR1 SGHDN and CDR2 FVKESK. The chain is built from TRBV14 and TRBJ1-1; possible D gene TRBD1, 6 bases. The specimen was PBMCs or T cells enriched from blood (not recorded which). The source of this sequence is a man aged 55-75 years who had recovered from COVID-19. The CDR3: CASSRQVGTEAFF. CDR3 coding DNA: TGTGCCAGCAGCCGACAGGTCGGTACTGAAGCTTTCTTT. Supplemented by reference TRBV14 and TRBJ1-1, the full variable domain reads EAGVTQFPSHSVIEKGQTVTLRCDPISGHDNLYWYRRVMGKEIKFLLHFVKESKQDESGMPNNRFLAERTGGTYSTLKVQPAELEDSGVYFCASSRQVGTEAFFGQGTRLTVV.